This T cell receptor (beta chain) was captured by sequencing in a study of blood T cell repertoires in COVID-19. Measured with immunoSEQ multiplex PCR; TCRdb has only the in-frame clones, and not every one. The sample carries about 190,000 clones, 65% to 85% recorded once. A single count supports this clone. This CDR3 has 15 amino acids. The V gene lost 1 base and the J gene lost 1 base, with 8 bases spanning the gap. CDR1 and CDR2 from the germline V gene are SEHNR and FQNEAQ (reference sequence). Sequenced: PBMCs or T cells enriched from blood (not recorded which). The chain employs TRBV7-9 and TRBJ1-5, with D maybe TRBD1 (6 bases). The source is a woman aged 30 to 39 who had been exposed to COVID-19. The CDR3: CASSLVGASNQPQHF. CDR3 bases: TGTGCCAGCAGCTTAGTGGGGGCAAGCAATCAGCCCCAGCATTTT.